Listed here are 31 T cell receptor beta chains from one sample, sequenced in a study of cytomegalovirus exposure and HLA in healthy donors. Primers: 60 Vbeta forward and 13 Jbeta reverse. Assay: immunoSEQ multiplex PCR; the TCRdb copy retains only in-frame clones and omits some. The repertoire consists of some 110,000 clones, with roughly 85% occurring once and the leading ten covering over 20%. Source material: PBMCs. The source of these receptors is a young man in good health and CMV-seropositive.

The CDR3 protein is CASSLGAANNEQFF. CDR3 DNA: TGCGCCAGCAGCTTGGGAGCGGCCAACAATGAGCAGTTCTTC. This chain links TRBV5-1 with TRBJ2-1, with D possibly matching TRBD2 (5 bases). CDR3 size: 14 residues. The ends were cut back, 0 bases at V and 5 bases at J, with 9 bases in the middle. The V gene's germline CDR1 is SGHRS and CDR2 YFSETQ.

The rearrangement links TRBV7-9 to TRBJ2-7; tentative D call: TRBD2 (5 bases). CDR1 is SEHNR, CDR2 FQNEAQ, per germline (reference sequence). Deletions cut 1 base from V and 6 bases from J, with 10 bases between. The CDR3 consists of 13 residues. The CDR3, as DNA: TGTGCCAGCAGCTTAGGGCTAGCCCCCGAGCAGTACTTC. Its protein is CASSLGLAPEQYF. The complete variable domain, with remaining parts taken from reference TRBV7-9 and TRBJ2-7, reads DTGVSQNPRHKITKRGQNVTFRCDPISEHNRLYWYRQTLGQGPEFLTYFQNEAQLEKSRLLSDRFSAERPKGSFSTLEIQRTEQGDSAMYLCASSLGLAPEQYFGPGTRLTVT.

The CDR3 nucleotides are TGTGCCTGGAGTGGGACAGGGGGCATGAACACTGAAGCTTTCTTT. Its translation is CAWSGTGGMNTEAFF. The gene calls are TRBV30 and TRBJ1-1; 11 bases map to TRBD1. Looked up from germline, CDR1 is GTSNPN and CDR2 is SVGIG (reference sequence). J lost 0 bases, V lost 1 base, and 1 base had no gene match. The CDR3 length is 15 residues.

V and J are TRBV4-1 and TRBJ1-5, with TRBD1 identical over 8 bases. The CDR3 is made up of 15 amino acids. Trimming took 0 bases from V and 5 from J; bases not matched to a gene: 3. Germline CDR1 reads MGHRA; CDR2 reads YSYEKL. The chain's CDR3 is CASSQDGQGDQPQHF. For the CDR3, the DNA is TGCGCCAGCAGCCAAGACGGACAGGGAGATCAGCCCCAGCATTTT.

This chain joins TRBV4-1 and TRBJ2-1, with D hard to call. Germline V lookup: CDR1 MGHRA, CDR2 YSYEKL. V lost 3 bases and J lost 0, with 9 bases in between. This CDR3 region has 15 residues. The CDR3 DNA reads TGCGCCAGCAGCCAGTCGTCTCTCTCCTACAATGAGCAGTTCTTC. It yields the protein CASSQSSLSYNEQFF.

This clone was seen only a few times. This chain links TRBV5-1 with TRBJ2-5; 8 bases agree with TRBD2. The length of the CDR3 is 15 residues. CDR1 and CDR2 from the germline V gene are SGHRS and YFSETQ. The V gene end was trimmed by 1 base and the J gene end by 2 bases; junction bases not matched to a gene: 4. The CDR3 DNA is TGCGCCAGCAGCTTGACTAGCGGATTACAAGAGACCCAGTACTTC. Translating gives CASSLTSGLQETQYF. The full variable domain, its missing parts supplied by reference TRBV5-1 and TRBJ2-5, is KAGVTQTPRYLIKTRGQQVTLSCSPISGHRSVSWYQQTPGQGLQFLFEYFSETQRNKGNFPGRFSGRQFSNSRSEMNVSTLELGDSALYLCASSLTSGLQETQYFGPGTRLLVL.

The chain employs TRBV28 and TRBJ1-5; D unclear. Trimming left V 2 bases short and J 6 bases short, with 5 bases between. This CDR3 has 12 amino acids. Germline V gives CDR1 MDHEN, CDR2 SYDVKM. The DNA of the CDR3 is TGTGCCAGCAGTTTACTCGGTCAGCCCCAGCATTTT. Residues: CASSLLGQPQHF.

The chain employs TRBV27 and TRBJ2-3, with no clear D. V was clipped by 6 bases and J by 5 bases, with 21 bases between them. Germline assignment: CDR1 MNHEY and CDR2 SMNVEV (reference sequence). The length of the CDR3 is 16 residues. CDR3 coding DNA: TGTGCCAGCAGACCTCTCCGGGTCTATGTTGAAGATACGCAGTATTTT. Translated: CASRPLRVYVEDTQYF.

The CDR3 protein is CASSPNSLTGELFF. CDR3 in DNA: TGTGCCAGCTCACCGAACTCCCTGACCGGGGAGCTGTTTTTT. The genes are TRBV18 and TRBJ2-2; no firm D call. V lost 3 bases to trimming and J lost 5 bases, with 10 bases between them. The CDR3 loop spans 14 amino acids. The germline gives CDR1 KGHSH, CDR2 LQKENI.

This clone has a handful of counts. The CDR3 nucleotides read TGCGCCAGCAGAGCGGACAGGAAGGTAATCTATGGCTACACCTTC. Protein product: CASRADRKVIYGYTF. This sequence joins TRBV23-1 and TRBJ1-2; 7 bases match TRBD1. TRBV23-1 is noted as an ORF with a role that remains uncertain. V shed 6 bases, J shed 4 bases, and the junction held 11 bases outside the gene matches. The CDR3 loop spans 15 amino acids.

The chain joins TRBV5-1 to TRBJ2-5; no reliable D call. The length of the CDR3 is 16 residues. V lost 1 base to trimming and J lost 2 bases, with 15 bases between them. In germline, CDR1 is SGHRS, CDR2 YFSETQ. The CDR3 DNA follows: TGCGCCAGCAGCTTGATTCCTACCCAACCTCAAGAGACCCAGTACTTC. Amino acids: CASSLIPTQPQETQYF.

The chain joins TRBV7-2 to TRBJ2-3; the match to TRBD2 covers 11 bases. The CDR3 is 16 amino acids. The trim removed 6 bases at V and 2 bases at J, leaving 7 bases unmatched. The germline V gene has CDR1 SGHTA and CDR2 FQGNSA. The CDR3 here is CASSYRTSGYTDTQYF. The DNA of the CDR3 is TGTGCCAGCAGTTATCGGACTAGCGGGTACACAGATACGCAGTATTTT.

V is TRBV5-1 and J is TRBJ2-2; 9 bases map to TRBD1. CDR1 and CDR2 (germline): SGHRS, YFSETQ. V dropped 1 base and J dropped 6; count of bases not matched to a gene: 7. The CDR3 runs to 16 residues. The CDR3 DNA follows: TGCGCCAGCAGCTTGAGGGGACAGGGAGATGCCGGGGAGCTGTTTTTT. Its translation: CASSLRGQGDAGELFF.

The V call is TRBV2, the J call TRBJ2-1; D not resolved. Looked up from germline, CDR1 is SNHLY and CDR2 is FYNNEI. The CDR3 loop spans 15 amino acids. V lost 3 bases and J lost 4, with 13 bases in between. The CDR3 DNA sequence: TGTGCCAGCAGTGAGTGGCAGACACCTTACAATGAGCAGTTCTTC. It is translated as CASSEWQTPYNEQFF.

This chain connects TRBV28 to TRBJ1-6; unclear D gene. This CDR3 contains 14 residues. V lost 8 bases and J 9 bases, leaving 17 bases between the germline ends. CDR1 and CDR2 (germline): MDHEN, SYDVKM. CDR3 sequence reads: CASYNGPRGSPLHF. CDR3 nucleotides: TGTGCCAGCTATAATGGGCCTCGGGGTTCACCCCTCCACTTT.

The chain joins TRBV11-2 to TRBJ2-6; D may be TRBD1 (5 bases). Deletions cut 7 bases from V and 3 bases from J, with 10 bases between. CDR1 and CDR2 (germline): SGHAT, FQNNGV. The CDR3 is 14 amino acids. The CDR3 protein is CASKEQGGANVLTF. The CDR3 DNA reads TGTGCCAGCAAGGAGCAGGGTGGGGCCAACGTCCTGACTTTC.

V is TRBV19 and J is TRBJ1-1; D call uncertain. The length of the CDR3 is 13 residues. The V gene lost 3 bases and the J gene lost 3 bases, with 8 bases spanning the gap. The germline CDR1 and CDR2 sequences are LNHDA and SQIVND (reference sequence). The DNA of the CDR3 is TGTGCCAGTAGTATCGGGGTCGACACTGAAGCTTTCTTT. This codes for CASSIGVDTEAFF.

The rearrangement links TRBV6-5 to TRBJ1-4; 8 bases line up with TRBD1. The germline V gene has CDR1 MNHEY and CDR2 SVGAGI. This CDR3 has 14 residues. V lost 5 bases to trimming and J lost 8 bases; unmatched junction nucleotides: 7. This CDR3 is CASSPWTGYEKLFF. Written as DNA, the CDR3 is TGTGCCAGCAGTCCCTGGACAGGGTACGAAAAACTGTTTTTT.

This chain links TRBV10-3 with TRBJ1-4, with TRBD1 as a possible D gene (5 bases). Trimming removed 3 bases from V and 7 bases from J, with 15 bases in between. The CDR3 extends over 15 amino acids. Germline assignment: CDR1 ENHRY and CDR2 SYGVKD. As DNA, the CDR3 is TGTGCCATCAGTGATAGGGGTCAGGTCGGTGAAAAACTGTTTTTT. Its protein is CAISDRGQVGEKLFF.

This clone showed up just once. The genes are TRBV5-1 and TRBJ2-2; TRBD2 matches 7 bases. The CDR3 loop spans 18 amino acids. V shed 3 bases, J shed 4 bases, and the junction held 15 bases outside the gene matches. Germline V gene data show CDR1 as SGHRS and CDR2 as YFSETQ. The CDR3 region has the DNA TGCGCCAGCAGCTCCTCGAAAGGCTCAGCGGGACTCACCGGGGAGCTGTTTTTT. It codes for CASSSSKGSAGLTGELFF. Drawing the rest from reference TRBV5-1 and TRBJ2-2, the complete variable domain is KAGVTQTPRYLIKTRGQQVTLSCSPISGHRSVSWYQQTPGQGLQFLFEYFSETQRNKGNFPGRFSGRQFSNSRSEMNVSTLELGDSALYLCASSSSKGSAGLTGELFFGEGSRLTVL.

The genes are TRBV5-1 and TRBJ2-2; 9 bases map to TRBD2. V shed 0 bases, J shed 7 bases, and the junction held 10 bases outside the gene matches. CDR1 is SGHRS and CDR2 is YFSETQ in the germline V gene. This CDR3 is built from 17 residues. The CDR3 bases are TGCGCCAGCAGCTTGGAGGCCTCGGTAGCGGGAGTCGGGGAGCTGTTTTTT. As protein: CASSLEASVAGVGELFF.

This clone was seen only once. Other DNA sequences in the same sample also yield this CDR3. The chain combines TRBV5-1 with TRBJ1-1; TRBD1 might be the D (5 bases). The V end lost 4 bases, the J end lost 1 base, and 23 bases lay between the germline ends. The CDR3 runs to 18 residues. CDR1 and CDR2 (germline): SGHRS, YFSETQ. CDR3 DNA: TGCGCCAGCAGCCACCACCGGGACTGGCAGGATGGGAACACTGAAGCTTTCTTT. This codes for CASSHHRDWQDGNTEAFF.

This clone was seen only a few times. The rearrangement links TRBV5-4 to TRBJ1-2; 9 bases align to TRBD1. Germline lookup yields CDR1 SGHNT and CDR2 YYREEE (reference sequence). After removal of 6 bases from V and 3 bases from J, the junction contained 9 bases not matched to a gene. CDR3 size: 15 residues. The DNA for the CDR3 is TGTGCCAGCACCATGAGGGACAGGGACGACTATGGCTACACCTTC. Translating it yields CASTMRDRDDYGYTF.

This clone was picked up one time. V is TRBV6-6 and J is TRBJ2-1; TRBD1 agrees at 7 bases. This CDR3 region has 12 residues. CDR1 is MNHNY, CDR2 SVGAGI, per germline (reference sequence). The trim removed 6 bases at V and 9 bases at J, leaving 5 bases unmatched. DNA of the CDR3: TGTGCCAGCAGGCCACAGGGGACTGAGCAGTTCTTC. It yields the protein CASRPQGTEQFF.

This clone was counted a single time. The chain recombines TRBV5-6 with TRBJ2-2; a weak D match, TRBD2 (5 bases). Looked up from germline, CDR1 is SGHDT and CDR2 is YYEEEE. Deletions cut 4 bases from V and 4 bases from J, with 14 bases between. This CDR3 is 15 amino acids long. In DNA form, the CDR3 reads TGTGCCAGCAGCCTCGGGATACCCAGCACCGGGGAGCTGTTTTTT. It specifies CASSLGIPSTGELFF.

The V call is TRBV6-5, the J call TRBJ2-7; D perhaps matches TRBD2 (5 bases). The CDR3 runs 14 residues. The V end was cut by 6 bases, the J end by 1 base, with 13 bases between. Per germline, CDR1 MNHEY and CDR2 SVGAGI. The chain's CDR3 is CASSPPGLSYEQYF. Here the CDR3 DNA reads TGTGCCAGCAGCCCCCCGGGGTTATCCTACGAGCAGTACTTC.

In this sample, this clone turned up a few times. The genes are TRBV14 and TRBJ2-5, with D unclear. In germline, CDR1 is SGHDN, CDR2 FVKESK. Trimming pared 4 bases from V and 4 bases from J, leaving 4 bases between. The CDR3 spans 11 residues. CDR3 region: CASSRGETQYF. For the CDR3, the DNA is TGTGCCAGCAGCCGCGGAGAGACCCAGTACTTC. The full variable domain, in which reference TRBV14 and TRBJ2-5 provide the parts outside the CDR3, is EAGVTQFPSHSVIEKGQTVTLRCDPISGHDNLYWYRRVMGKEIKFLLHFVKESKQDESGMPNNRFLAERTGGTYSTLKVQPAELEDSGVYFCASSRGETQYFGPGTRLLVL.

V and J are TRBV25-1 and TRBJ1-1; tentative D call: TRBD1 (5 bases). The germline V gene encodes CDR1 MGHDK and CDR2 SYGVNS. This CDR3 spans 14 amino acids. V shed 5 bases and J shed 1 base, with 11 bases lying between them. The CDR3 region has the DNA TGTGCCAGCAGTCTGGACATGGGGAACACTGAAGCTTTCTTT. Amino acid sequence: CASSLDMGNTEAFF.

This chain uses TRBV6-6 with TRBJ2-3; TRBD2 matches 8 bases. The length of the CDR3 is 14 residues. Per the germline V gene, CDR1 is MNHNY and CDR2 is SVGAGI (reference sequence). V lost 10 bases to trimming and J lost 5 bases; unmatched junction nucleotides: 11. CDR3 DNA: TGTGCCATCACCCCGGGCGGGGGGAGAGATACGCAGTATTTT. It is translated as CAITPGGGRDTQYF.

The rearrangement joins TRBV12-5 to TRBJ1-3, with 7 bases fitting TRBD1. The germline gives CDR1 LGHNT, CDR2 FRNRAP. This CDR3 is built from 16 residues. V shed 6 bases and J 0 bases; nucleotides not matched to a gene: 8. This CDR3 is CASGPRQGLSGNTIYF. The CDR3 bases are TGTGCTAGTGGACCTCGACAGGGACTCTCTGGAAACACCATATATTTT. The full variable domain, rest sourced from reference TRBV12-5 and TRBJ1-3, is DARVTQTPRHKVTEMGQEVTMRCQPILGHNTVFWYRQTMMQGLELLAYFRNRAPLDDSGMPKDRFSAEMPDATLATLKIQPSEPRDSAVYFCASGPRQGLSGNTIYFGEGSWLTVV.

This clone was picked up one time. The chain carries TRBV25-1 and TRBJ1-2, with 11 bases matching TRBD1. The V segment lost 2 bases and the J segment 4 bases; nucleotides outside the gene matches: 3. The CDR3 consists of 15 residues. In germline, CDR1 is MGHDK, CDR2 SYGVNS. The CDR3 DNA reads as TGTGCCAGCAGTGAAGGGACAGGGGGTCTCTATGGCTACACCTTC. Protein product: CASSEGTGGLYGYTF.